This TCR beta chain was sequenced during a study of T cell responses to AZD1222 COVID-19 vaccine. Study-wide points: The CD4 TCRs associated with vaccination extended across spike and predominated at 160-218 and 743-854. Recipients of two AZD1222 doses showed rising Spike-specific TCR breadth and depth. Among the donors, most were white British and more were female, and clonal diversity was possibly underestimated.

The V segment lost 2 bases and the J segment 5 bases; nucleotides outside the gene matches: 6. This CDR3 region has 16 residues. The germline gives CDR1 SEHNR, CDR2 FQNEAQ (reference sequence). This table comes from immunoSEQ multiplex PCR, and its TCRdb copy is limited to in-frame clones, with some not included. The sample shows around 150,000 clones, 85% to 95% of them seen only once. On this clone itself: Antigen unknown.

The sequence came from an adult in good health. The specimen was peripheral blood, collected on day 0 of AZD1222 vaccination. The V call is TRBV7-9, the J call TRBJ2-5, with 12 bases aligning to TRBD2. DNA of the CDR3: TGTGCCAGCAGCTTAAGGACTAGCGGGATAGGGGAGACCCAGTACTTC. It codes for CASSLRTSGIGETQYF.